This passage covers 24 T cell receptor beta chains from one sample sequenced in a study of T cells in Graves' hyperthyroidism and ophthalmopathy. Regions amplified from RNA transcripts were the TCR beta CDR3 regions. The HTBI set primed first-round TCR CDR3 RT-PCR. TCRdb reprocessed the multiplex PCR reads with MiXCR, giving one entry per CDR3 protein. This table has 250,000 to 400,000 distinct CDR3 sequences, roughly an eighth appearing once. The specimen was blood. All receptors derive from a woman aged 40 to 50 with Graves' ophthalmopathy.

Ten or more counts support this clonotype. J is TRBJ2-7 and V is TRBV6-1, with 9 bases identical to TRBD2. Looked up from germline, CDR1 is MNHNS and CDR2 is SASEGT. The length of the CDR3 is 15 residues. Unmatched junction bases numbered 7, after V lost 5 bases and J lost 2 bases. The CDR3 region has the DNA TGTGCCAGCAGTTCTGGGACTAGCCCACCCTACGAGCAGTACTTC. This codes for CASSSGTSPPYEQYF.

This clonotype was seen repeatedly, ten times or more. The genes are TRBV20-1 and TRBJ2-2; 7 bases align to TRBD2. The V segment lost 6 bases and the J segment 3 bases; nucleotides outside the gene matches: 7. There are 14 residues in the CDR3. CDR1 and CDR2 from the germline V gene are DFQATT and SNEGSKA (reference sequence). The CDR3 reads CSAPASGYTGELFF. In nucleotides, the CDR3 is TGCAGTGCCCCGGCTAGCGGCTACACCGGGGAGCTGTTTTTT.

The chain carries TRBV5-1 and TRBJ1-1; TRBD1 matches 8 bases. The CDR3 sequence is 15 residues long. Germline V gene lookup returns CDR1 SGHRS and CDR2 YFSETQ. The V and J ends lost 4 bases and 2 bases, in that order; junction bases with no gene match: 7. In nucleotides, the CDR3 is TGCGCCAGCAGCGTTCGACAGGGGACAAACACTGAAGCTTTCTTT. Protein sequence: CASSVRQGTNTEAFF.

This clonotype was counted only a few times. The CDR3 bases are TGTGCCAGCAGCCCCCGCGGAGACTTTTCCTGGTCTGGAAACACCATATATTTT. It codes for CASSPRGDFSWSGNTIYF. V usage is TRBV7-9 and J usage is TRBJ1-3, with D unresolved. Trimming removed 5 bases at V and 1 base at J, with 21 bases between. Germline CDR1 SEHNR, CDR2 FQNEAQ (reference sequence). The CDR3 extends over 18 amino acids.

The V call is TRBV4-1, the J call TRBJ2-1, with D perhaps TRBD1 (7 bases). The V end was cut by 0 bases, the J end by 3 bases, with 15 bases between. CDR3 size: 17 residues. Germline values: CDR1 MGHRA, CDR2 YSYEKL. CDR3 loop: CASSQDGRQGGYNEQFF. The CDR3 DNA follows: TGCGCCAGCAGCCAAGATGGGCGACAGGGAGGCTACAATGAGCAGTTCTTC.

This clonotype was observed at least ten times. The chain links TRBV11-1 to TRBJ2-2; D is uncertain. The germline gives CDR1 SGHAT, CDR2 FQDESV (reference sequence). This CDR3 region has 13 residues. V dropped 5 bases and J dropped 5 bases, with 9 bases sitting between them. This chain's CDR3 is CASSPFGTGELFF. In nucleotides, the CDR3 is TGTGCCAGCAGCCCTTTTGGGACCGGGGAGCTGTTTTTT.

In its sample, this clonotype was seen many times. The chain joins TRBV3-1 to TRBJ2-4; 8 positions match TRBD1. Germline CDR1 is LGHDT and CDR2 is YNNKEL (reference sequence). The CDR3 is 16 amino acids. V was clipped by 0 bases and J by 8 bases; unmatched bases: 9. The CDR3 DNA follows: TGTGCCAGCAGCCAAGACCAGACAGGGGATGTCGACATTCAGTACTTC. Translation: CASSQDQTGDVDIQYF.

This clonotype was observed many times. The V call is TRBV3-1, the J call TRBJ2-3, with D perhaps matching TRBD1 or TRBD2 (5 bases each). Trimming pared 3 bases from V and 4 bases from J, leaving 14 bases between. This CDR3 contains 15 residues. CDR1 is LGHDT, CDR2 YNNKEL, per germline (reference sequence). The CDR3 DNA is TGTGCCAGCAGCCAGAGGGGCCTTCGAGCAGATACGCAGTATTTT. This encodes CASSQRGLRADTQYF.

Comment on this clonotype: Germline and junction disagree at one end, which may indicate a read error. The CDR3 here is CSAREGPREKQFF. The CDR3 nucleotides are TGCAGTGCTCGGGAGGGGCCTCGTGAAAAACAGTTTTTT. The chain combines TRBV20-1 with TRBJ1-4; D perhaps matches TRBD1 (5 bases). This CDR3 has 13 amino acids. In germline, CDR1 is DFQATT, CDR2 SNEGSKA (reference sequence).

This clonotype showed up many times. The V gene is TRBV6-1, the J gene TRBJ2-3, with 9 bases identical to TRBD1. There are 14 residues in the CDR3. V lost 6 bases and J lost 4; bases outside the gene matches: 5. CDR1 is MNHNS and CDR2 is SASEGT in the germline V gene. CDR3 region: CASSGTGSADTQYF. The CDR3 nucleotides are TGTGCCAGCAGCGGGACAGGGAGCGCAGATACGCAGTATTTT.

There are many counts of this clonotype. The genes are TRBV7-2 and TRBJ2-1; no clear D gene. Germline CDR1 and CDR2: SGHTA and FQGNSA. With 3 bases removed from V and 1 base from J, the gap between germline ends came to 10 bases. The length of the CDR3 is 15 residues. CDR3 in amino acids: CASSFQVGSYNEQFF. The CDR3, as DNA: TGTGCCAGCAGCTTCCAAGTGGGGTCCTACAATGAGCAGTTCTTC. Full variable domain (missing parts from reference TRBV7-2 and TRBJ2-1): GAGVSQSPSNKVTEKGKDVELRCDPISGHTALYWYRQSLGQGLEFLIYFQGNSAPDKSGLPSDRFSAERTGGSVSTLTIQRTQQEDSAVYLCASSFQVGSYNEQFFGPGTRLTVL.

This clonotype showed up many times. This rearrangement joins TRBV10-2 to TRBJ1-2, with D perhaps TRBD1 (6 bases). Trimming left V 7 bases short and J 3 bases short, with 12 bases between. The CDR3 length is 13 residues. CDR1 is WSHSY, CDR2 SAAADI, per germline. CDR3 amino acids: CASTAGEYYGYTF. As DNA, the CDR3 is TGCGCCAGCACAGCAGGGGAATACTATGGCTACACCTTC.

In this sample, this clonotype turned up many times. V gene TRBV7-8 combines with J gene TRBJ2-1; D perhaps matches TRBD2 (6 bases). CDR1 and CDR2 (germline): SGHVS, FQNEAQ. V was clipped by 0 bases and J by 4 bases, with 13 bases between them. The CDR3 spans 16 residues. The CDR3 DNA is TGTGCCAGCAGCTTAGCGCATCGGGGAGGATACAATGAGCAGTTCTTC. It is translated as CASSLAHRGGYNEQFF. Looking up the rest from reference TRBV7-8 and TRBJ2-1 gives the full variable domain: GAGVSQSPRYKVAKRGQDVALRCDPISGHVSLFWYQQALGQGPEFLTYFQNEAQLDKSGLPSDRFFAERPEGSVSTLKIQRTQQEDSAVYLCASSLAHRGGYNEQFFGPGTRLTVL.

This clonotype was seen many times. The rearrangement uses TRBV29-1 and TRBJ1-2, with unresolved D. Germline V gene lookup returns CDR1 SQVTM and CDR2 ANQGSEA. Deletions cut 3 bases from V and 2 bases from J, with 7 bases between. CDR3 length: 12 amino acids. The chain's CDR3 is CSVDVGNYGYTF. Here the CDR3 DNA reads TGCAGCGTTGACGTGGGGAACTATGGCTACACCTTC.

The V call is TRBV9, the J call TRBJ1-3; D is unresolved. The CDR3 covers 13 residues. The V and J ends lost 2 bases and 4 bases respectively, with 7 bases between them. Germline-derived CDR1 and CDR2 are SGDLS and YYNGEE. DNA for the CDR3: TGTGCCAGCAGCGTGGAGCTCGGAAACACCATATATTTT. Residues: CASSVELGNTIYF. Variable domain in full (rest from reference TRBV9 and TRBJ1-3): DSGVTQTPKHLITATGQRVTLRCSPRSGDLSVYWYQQSLDQGLQFLIQYYNGEERAKGNILERFSAQQFPDLHSELNLSSLELGDSALYFCASSVELGNTIYFGEGSWLTVV.

The sample holds many counts of this clonotype. The V call is TRBV2, the J call TRBJ1-1; D is unresolved. Per germline, CDR1 SNHLY and CDR2 FYNNEI. The CDR3 spans 13 residues. V lost 1 base and J lost 5, with 8 bases in between. The CDR3 nucleotides read TGTGCCAGCAGTGAAGGCGGTTTTACTGAAGCTTTCTTT. This gives the protein CASSEGGFTEAFF. The entire variable domain, with the rest obtained from reference TRBV2 and TRBJ1-1, is as follows: EPEVTQTPSHQVTQMGQEVILRCVPISNHLYFYWYRQILGQKVEFLVSFYNNEISEKSEIFDDQFSVERPDGSNFTLKIRSTKLEDSAMYFCASSEGGFTEAFFGQGTRLTVV.

This chain uses TRBV20-1 with TRBJ2-7; possible D gene TRBD1, 6 bases. V was trimmed by 4 bases and J by 0 bases, leaving 13 bases between them. In germline, CDR1 is DFQATT, CDR2 SNEGSKA (reference sequence). The CDR3 has 14 residues. The CDR3 sequence is CSATRDTASYEQYF. The CDR3 nucleotides are TGCAGTGCTACCCGGGACACGGCCTCCTACGAGCAGTACTTC.

The rearrangement links TRBV19 to TRBJ2-5, with D possibly TRBD2 on 5 matching bases. V lost 2 bases and J 5 bases, leaving 21 bases between the germline ends. Germline loops: CDR1 LNHDA, CDR2 SQIVND (reference sequence). The CDR3 is 17 residues long. This CDR3 reads CASSIWQDDIRGETQYF. In DNA, the CDR3 is TGTGCCAGTAGTATATGGCAGGACGATATCAGAGGGGAGACCCAGTACTTC.

The rearrangement uses TRBV5-1 and TRBJ2-1, with D possibly being TRBD1 or TRBD2 (6 bases each). With 1 base removed from V and 5 bases from J, the gap between germline ends came to 34 bases. This CDR3 contains 22 residues. Germline V gives CDR1 SGHRS, CDR2 YFSETQ. CDR3 amino acids: CASSLRPVEGGYILGRNNEQFF. The CDR3 coding sequence is TGCGCCAGCAGCTTGCGTCCTGTCGAGGGGGGCTATATTTTGGGTAGGAACAATGAGCAGTTCTTC. Combining the CDR3 with reference TRBV5-1 and TRBJ2-1 gives the whole variable domain KAGVTQTPRYLIKTRGQQVTLSCSPISGHRSVSWYQQTPGQGLQFLFEYFSETQRNKGNFPGRFSGRQFSNSRSEMNVSTLELGDSALYLCASSLRPVEGGYILGRNNEQFFGPGTRLTVL.

This clonotype was recorded at least ten times. The gene calls are TRBV6-2 or TRBV6-3 and TRBJ1-1, with 7 bases identical to TRBD1. Germline V lookup: CDR1 MNHEY, CDR2 SVGEGT. This CDR3 has 14 amino acids. V was clipped by 6 bases and J by 4 bases; unmatched bases: 8. The CDR3 loop is CASRLTGLSTEAFF. The CDR3 region has the DNA TGTGCCAGCAGATTGACAGGGTTGAGCACTGAAGCTTTCTTT.

This clonotype appeared a few times. The rearrangement joins TRBV5-1 to TRBJ1-2; perhaps TRBD1 as D (5 bases). The length of the CDR3 is 15 residues. V lost 3 bases and J 7 bases, leaving 19 bases between the germline ends. CDR1 and CDR2 (germline): SGHRS, YFSETQ. CDR3 loop: CASSSGALGEAGYTF. CDR3 nucleotide sequence: TGCGCCAGCAGCTCCGGGGCCCTGGGAGAAGCTGGCTACACCTTC. The full variable domain, completed using reference TRBV5-1 and TRBJ1-2, is KAGVTQTPRYLIKTRGQQVTLSCSPISGHRSVSWYQQTPGQGLQFLFEYFSETQRNKGNFPGRFSGRQFSNSRSEMNVSTLELGDSALYLCASSSGALGEAGYTFGSGTRLTVV.

This clonotype was counted a single time. A read error is possible here, since a much larger clone lies one base away. The chain has TRBV10-1 and TRBJ2-1; TRBD2 matches 8 bases. V was clipped by 2 bases and J by 7 bases; unmatched bases: 4. The germline gives CDR1 WNHNN, CDR2 SYGVQD (reference sequence). CDR3 size: 14 residues. The CDR3 coding sequence is TGCGCCAGCAGTGAGACGGGGGGGCAAAATGAGCAGTTCTTC. Translation: CASSETGGQNEQFF.

This clonotype was counted at least ten times. CDR3 DNA: TGTGCCAGCAGCTTGGAGAGCCTCCTAACGGAGCAGTACTTC. It yields the protein CASSLESLLTEQYF. The chain employs TRBV5-5 and TRBJ2-7; D gene ambiguous. The V gene lost 0 bases and the J gene lost 7 bases, with 14 bases spanning the gap. The germline V gene has CDR1 SGHKS and CDR2 YYEKEE (reference sequence). This CDR3 has 14 amino acids.

The rearrangement uses TRBV11-2 and TRBJ2-2; TRBD1 matches at 8 bases. V lost 6 bases to trimming and J lost 0 bases; unmatched junction nucleotides: 3. CDR1 is SGHAT and CDR2 is FQNNGV in the germline V gene. CDR3 size: 15 residues. CDR3 in amino acids: CASSYRGTNTGELFF. For the CDR3, the DNA is TGTGCCAGCAGTTACAGGGGGACGAACACCGGGGAGCTGTTTTTT.